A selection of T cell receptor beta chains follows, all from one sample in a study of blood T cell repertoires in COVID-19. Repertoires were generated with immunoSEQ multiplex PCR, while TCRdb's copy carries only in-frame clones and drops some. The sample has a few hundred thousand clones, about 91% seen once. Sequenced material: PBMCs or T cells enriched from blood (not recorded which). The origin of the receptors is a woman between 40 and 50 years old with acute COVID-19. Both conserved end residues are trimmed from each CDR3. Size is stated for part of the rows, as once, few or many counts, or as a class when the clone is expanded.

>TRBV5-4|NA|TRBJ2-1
ASSLGQGTYNEQF
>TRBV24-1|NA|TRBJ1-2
ATSDPRGGKGYT
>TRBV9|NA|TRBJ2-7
ASSVDGIGSYEQY
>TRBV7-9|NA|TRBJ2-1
ASSLGSQRETYNEQF
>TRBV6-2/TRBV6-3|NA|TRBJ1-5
ASSWRTGLNQPQH
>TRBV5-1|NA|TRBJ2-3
ASSLAPGQGKDTQY
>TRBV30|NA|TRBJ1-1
AWSFPMNTEAF
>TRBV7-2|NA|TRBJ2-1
ASSLEQAVPYNEQF
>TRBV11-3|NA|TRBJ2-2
ASSPLGQGTGELF
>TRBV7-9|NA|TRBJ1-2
ASSLAGGQGIYGYT
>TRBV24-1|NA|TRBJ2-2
ATSDPSRGLAGELF
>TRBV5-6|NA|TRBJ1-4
ASSLRTTTNEKLF
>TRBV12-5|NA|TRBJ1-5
ASGPEGQGSYSNQPQH
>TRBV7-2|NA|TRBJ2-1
ASSLVPTGSGRANEQF
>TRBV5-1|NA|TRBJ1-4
ASSLDRGGEKLF
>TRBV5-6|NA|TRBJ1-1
ASSGDRGRSEAF
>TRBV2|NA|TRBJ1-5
ASSERGGNQPQH
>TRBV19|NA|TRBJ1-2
ASSRAGQGGHGYT
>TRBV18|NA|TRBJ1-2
ASSPPTGDRYGYT
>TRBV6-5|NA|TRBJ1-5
ASSYSGSTDQPQH
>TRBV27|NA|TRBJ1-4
ASSFSPPRQPNEKLF
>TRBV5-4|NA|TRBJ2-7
ASSLSGGALSEQY
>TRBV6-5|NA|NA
ASSPGQGGYYEQY
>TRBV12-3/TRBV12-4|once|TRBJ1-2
ASTADRGHGYT
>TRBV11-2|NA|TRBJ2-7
ASSLGGGGLYEQY
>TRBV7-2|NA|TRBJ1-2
ASSLFGDLGGYGYT
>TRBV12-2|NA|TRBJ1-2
ASRVYMGQLVPCYCYT
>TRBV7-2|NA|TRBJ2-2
ASSLIGTSNTGELF
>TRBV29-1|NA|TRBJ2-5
SVPDRGWQETQY
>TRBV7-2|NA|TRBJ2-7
ASRTSGGPVEQY
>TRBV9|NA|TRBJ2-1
ASSPRGTGSGSVNEQF
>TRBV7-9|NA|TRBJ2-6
ASSLYSRSGANVLT
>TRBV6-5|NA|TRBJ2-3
ASSSTGPDTQY
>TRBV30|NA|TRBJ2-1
AWSHSGVYNEQF
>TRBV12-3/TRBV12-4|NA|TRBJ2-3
ASSLDRWAQY
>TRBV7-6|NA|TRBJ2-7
ASSLGQGLEQY
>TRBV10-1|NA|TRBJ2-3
ASSETGQGTQY
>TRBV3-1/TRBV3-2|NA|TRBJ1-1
ASSLTQGLTEAF
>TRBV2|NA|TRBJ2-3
ASKSRGAATDTQY
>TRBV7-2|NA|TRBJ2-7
ASRQEPGRSPYEQY
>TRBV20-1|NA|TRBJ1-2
SASGTGYDYGYT